One sample yielded the 22 T cell receptor beta chains listed below, sequenced in a study of cytomegalovirus exposure and HLA in healthy donors. The PCR used 60 Vbeta and 13 Jbeta primers. Method: immunoSEQ multiplex PCR; TCRdb's copy keeps in-frame clones and lacks some. Of about 200,000 clones in the sample, about three quarters were seen once. Specimen: PBMCs. The receptors were sampled from a man aged 35 to 55 in good health and CMV-seronegative.

This sequence joins TRBV5-1 and TRBJ1-6; 9 nucleotides agree with TRBD1. This CDR3 contains 15 residues. Germline V gene lookup returns CDR1 SGHRS and CDR2 YFSETQ. The V segment lost 4 bases and the J segment 9 bases; nucleotides outside the gene matches: 8. CDR3 DNA sequence: TGCGCCAGCAGCCCCTGGGACAGGGATGCTTCACCCCTCCACTTT. It translates to CASSPWDRDASPLHF.

The gene calls are TRBV7-9 and TRBJ1-1; no firm D call. Germline V gives CDR1 SEHNR, CDR2 FQNEAQ (reference sequence). The CDR3 spans 14 residues. Trimming cost V 5 bases and J 10 bases, with 20 bases left between them. CDR3 coding DNA: TGTGCCAGCAGCCCAGACGAGGGCACCCGTAGAGCTTTCTTT. Encoded protein: CASSPDEGTRRAFF. Filled out from reference TRBV7-9 and TRBJ1-1, the complete variable domain reads DTGVSQNPRHKITKRGQNVTFRCDPISEHNRLYWYRQTLGQGPEFLTYFQNEAQLEKSRLLSDRFSAERPKGSFSTLEIQRTEQGDSAMYLCASSPDEGTRRAFFGQGTRLTVV.

This clone was counted a single time. The V gene is TRBV9, the J gene TRBJ1-1; 10 bases are shared with TRBD1. CDR3 length: 18 amino acids. From germline, CDR1 is SGDLS and CDR2 YYNGEE. J was trimmed by 5 bases and V by 0 bases; bases with no gene match: 13. CDR3 nucleotides: TGTGCCAGCAGCGTAGAGCCGGGACAGGGGCGGTTTGGAACTGAAGCTTTCTTT. Encoded protein: CASSVEPGQGRFGTEAFF.

This chain connects TRBV11-2 to TRBJ1-1, with D possibly being TRBD1 (6 bases). With 5 bases removed from V and 3 bases from J, the gap between germline ends came to 16 bases. The CDR3 loop spans 15 amino acids. Germline V gene data show CDR1 as SGHAT and CDR2 as FQNNGV. The CDR3 nucleotides read TGTGCCAGCAGCCTGATTCAGGGGCTGGACACTGAAGCTTTCTTT. Amino acids: CASSLIQGLDTEAFF.

The J gene is TRBJ2-2, the V gene TRBV7-3; 10 bases map to TRBD1. This CDR3 is built from 14 residues. CDR1 and CDR2 from the germline V gene are SGHTA and FQGTGA. V lost 8 bases to trimming and J lost 6 bases; unmatched junction nucleotides: 6. CDR3 residues: CASQRQGAAGELFF. The CDR3 nucleotides are TGTGCCAGCCAAAGACAGGGGGCCGCCGGGGAGCTGTTTTTT.

This sequence joins TRBV7-3 and TRBJ1-2; TRBD1 agrees at 8 bases. This CDR3 is built from 13 residues. V lost 4 bases to trimming and J lost 6 bases; unmatched junction nucleotides: 4. CDR1 is SGHTA and CDR2 is FQGTGA in the germline V gene. CDR3 nucleotides: TGTGCCAGCAGCTCGGACAGGGAAGATGGCTACACCTTC. It encodes CASSSDREDGYTF.

The V gene is TRBV5-1, the J gene TRBJ1-5; tentatively, D is TRBD1 (6 bases). CDR3 length equals 17 residues. Trimming stripped 4 bases from V and 1 base from J, with 18 bases between. Germline-derived CDR1 and CDR2 are SGHRS and YFSETQ. The chain's CDR3 is CASSRTPGGVSNQPQHF. The CDR3 DNA is TGCGCCAGCAGCCGAACACCGGGGGGCGTGAGCAATCAGCCCCAGCATTTT.

V is TRBV21-1 and J is TRBJ1-6. TRBV21-1 is a listed pseudogene. This CDR3 has 13 residues. CDR3 DNA: TGTGCCTGCTTCCGGGATCCGAATTCACCCCTCCACTTT. This sequence encodes CACFRDPNSPLHF.

J is TRBJ2-7 and V is TRBV7-2; TRBD2 matches at 8 bases. Germline CDR1 is SGHTA and CDR2 is FQGNSA. The ends lost 5 bases at V and 6 bases at J; junction bases unmatched: 12. The CDR3 loop spans 15 amino acids. The CDR3 region has the DNA TGTGCCAGCAGCCCCCGGGGGGGGGCAAGTTTCGAGCAGTACTTC. It yields the protein CASSPRGGASFEQYF. Together with reference TRBV7-2 and TRBJ2-7, the CDR3 gives the full variable domain: GAGVSQSPSNKVTEKGKDVELRCDPISGHTALYWYRQSLGQGLEFLIYFQGNSAPDKSGLPSDRFSAERTGGSVSTLTIQRTQQEDSAVYLCASSPRGGASFEQYFGPGTRLTVT.

The chain links TRBV5-1 to TRBJ2-7, with TRBD1 identical over 8 bases. The trim removed 3 bases at V and 3 bases at J, leaving 5 bases unmatched. The CDR3 is 14 residues long. Germline V CDR1 and CDR2: SGHRS, YFSETQ. CDR3 sequence (DNA): TGCGCCAGCAGCTCCTCAACAGGGGGCTACGAGCAGTACTTC. It encodes CASSSSTGGYEQYF.

In DNA form, the CDR3 reads TGCGCCAGCAGCCAAGGGCAACAGGGGTCACCCCTCCACTTT. It encodes CASSQGQQGSPLHF. The chain recombines TRBV4-1 with TRBJ1-6, with 7 bases fitting TRBD1. Germline V gene sequence: CDR1 MGHRA, CDR2 YSYEKL. The CDR3 length is 14 residues. The V and J ends lost 1 base and 10 bases, in that order; junction bases with no gene match: 4.

The chain has TRBV7-2 and TRBJ1-6, with 8 bases lining up with TRBD1. The CDR3 is made up of 13 amino acids. The V gene end was trimmed by 8 bases and the J gene end by 9 bases; junction bases not matched to a gene: 6. The germline V gene encodes CDR1 SGHTA and CDR2 FQGNSA. The CDR3: CASGGQGGSPLHF. The DNA for the CDR3 is TGTGCCAGCGGAGGACAGGGCGGTTCACCCCTCCACTTT. Combining the CDR3 with reference TRBV7-2 and TRBJ1-6 gives the whole variable domain GAGVSQSPSNKVTEKGKDVELRCDPISGHTALYWYRQSLGQGLEFLIYFQGNSAPDKSGLPSDRFSAERTGGSVSTLTIQRTQQEDSAVYLCASGGQGGSPLHFGNGTRLTVT.

This chain uses TRBV4-1 with TRBJ1-5; 10 bases map to TRBD1. Looked up from germline, CDR1 is MGHRA and CDR2 is YSYEKL. V trimming: 0 bases; J trimming: 0 bases; junction bases outside the gene matches: 8. The CDR3 has 19 amino acids. The CDR3 is CASSQDRGQGFHSNQPQHF. CDR3 DNA: TGCGCCAGCAGCCAAGATCGGGGACAGGGGTTTCATAGCAATCAGCCCCAGCATTTT.

The rearrangement joins TRBV4-2 to TRBJ1-2; 7 bases map to TRBD1. The ends lost 3 bases at V and 5 bases at J; junction bases unmatched: 9. The length of the CDR3 is 15 residues. Germline V gene lookup returns CDR1 LGHNA and CDR2 YNFKEQ. The CDR3 coding sequence is TGTGCCAGCAGCCAGAGGTCCGAACAGGGGTATGGCTACACCTTC. As protein: CASSQRSEQGYGYTF.

The chain joins TRBV11-2 to TRBJ2-7; the match to TRBD1 covers 7 bases. Germline V gene data show CDR1 as SGHAT and CDR2 as FQNNGV. This CDR3 has 11 amino acids. The ends lost 10 bases at V and 3 bases at J; junction bases unmatched: 3. The CDR3 nucleotides read TGTGCCACCGCAGGGGGCTACGAGCAGTACTTC. It encodes CATAGGYEQYF.

The J gene is TRBJ2-2, the V gene TRBV4-2; tentatively, D is TRBD2 (5 bases). Trimming shortened V by 0 bases and J by 2 bases, and 13 bases separated the two germline ends. Germline lookup yields CDR1 LGHNA and CDR2 YNFKEQ. CDR3 size: 17 residues. The CDR3 spells CASSQDHGLINTGELFF. The CDR3 DNA is TGTGCCAGCAGCCAAGACCACGGACTTATTAACACCGGGGAGCTGTTTTTT.

The CDR3, as DNA: TGTGCCAGCAGCGTAGGAGGGTCCTACGAGCAGTACTTC. This sequence encodes CASSVGGSYEQYF. The chain combines TRBV9 with TRBJ2-7; a possible D gene is TRBD2 (5 bases). Trimming took 0 bases from V and 1 from J, leaving 5 bases between them. Germline loops: CDR1 SGDLS, CDR2 YYNGEE. The CDR3 runs to 13 residues.

This chain uses TRBV29-1 with TRBJ2-1; 12 bases are a match to TRBD2. V was clipped by 0 bases and J by 8 bases; unmatched bases: 11. CDR1 is SQVTM, CDR2 ANQGSEA, per germline. The CDR3 consists of 17 residues. CDR3 in amino acids: CSVEEPLSGLAGYEQFF. CDR3 DNA sequence: TGCAGCGTTGAAGAACCTCTGTCCGGACTAGCGGGATATGAGCAGTTCTTC.

V and J are TRBV7-8 and TRBJ2-5; D call uncertain. Germline V lookup: CDR1 SGHVS, CDR2 FQNEAQ. Trimming took 5 bases from V and 5 from J, leaving 9 bases between them. The CDR3 has 12 residues. This chain's CDR3 is CASSTSVETQYF. The CDR3 DNA reads TGTGCCAGCAGCACAAGTGTGGAGACCCAGTACTTC.

The V call is TRBV19, the J call TRBJ2-1; TRBD2 agrees at 8 bases. With V trimmed by 5 bases and J by 8 bases, 14 bases remained unmatched. This CDR3 comprises 16 residues. Germline CDR1 and CDR2: LNHDA and SQIVND (reference sequence). The CDR3 DNA follows: TGTGCCAGTAGTCCCCGGGTAGCGGGAAGGTGGTATGAGCAGTTCTTC. It encodes CASSPRVAGRWYEQFF.

The CDR3 DNA is TGTGCCAGCAGCAACGGACTAGCGGAACAGTTCTTC. Residues: CASSNGLAEQFF. J is TRBJ2-1 and V is TRBV7-9, with 10 bases lining up with TRBD2. V shed 5 bases and J 13 bases; nucleotides not matched to a gene: 5. The germline CDR1 and CDR2 sequences are SEHNR and FQNEAQ (reference sequence). The CDR3 covers 12 residues.

The chain combines TRBV4-1 with TRBJ2-5; the D gene is possibly TRBD1 (7 bases). The CDR3 has 15 residues. V lost 3 bases and J 3 bases, leaving 14 bases between the germline ends. Germline-derived CDR1 and CDR2 are MGHRA and YSYEKL. CDR3 loop: CASSHADRTKETQYF. As DNA, the CDR3 is TGCGCCAGCAGCCATGCGGACAGGACTAAAGAGACCCAGTACTTC.